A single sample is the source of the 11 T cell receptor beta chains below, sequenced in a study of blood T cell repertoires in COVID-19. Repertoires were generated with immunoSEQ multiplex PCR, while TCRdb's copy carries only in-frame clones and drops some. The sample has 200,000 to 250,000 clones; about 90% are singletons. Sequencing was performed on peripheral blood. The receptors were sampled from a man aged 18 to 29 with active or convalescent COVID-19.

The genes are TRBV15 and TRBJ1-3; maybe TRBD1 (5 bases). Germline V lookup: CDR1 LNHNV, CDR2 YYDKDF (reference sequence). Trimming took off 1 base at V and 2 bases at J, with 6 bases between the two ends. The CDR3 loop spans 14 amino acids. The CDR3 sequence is CATSRGQTGNTIYF. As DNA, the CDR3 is TGTGCCACCAGCAGAGGACAGACTGGAAACACCATATATTTT.

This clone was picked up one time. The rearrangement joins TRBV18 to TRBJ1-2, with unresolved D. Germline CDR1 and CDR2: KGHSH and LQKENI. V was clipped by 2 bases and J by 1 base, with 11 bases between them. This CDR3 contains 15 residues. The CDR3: CASSPFGGNNYGYTF. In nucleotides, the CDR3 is TGTGCCAGCTCACCATTCGGAGGGAATAACTATGGCTACACCTTC.

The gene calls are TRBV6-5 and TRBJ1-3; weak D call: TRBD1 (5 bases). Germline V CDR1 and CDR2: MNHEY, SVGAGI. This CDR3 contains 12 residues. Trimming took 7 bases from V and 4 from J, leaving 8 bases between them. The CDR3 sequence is CASMNRGNTIYF. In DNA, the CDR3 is TGTGCCAGCATGAACAGGGGAAACACCATATATTTT.

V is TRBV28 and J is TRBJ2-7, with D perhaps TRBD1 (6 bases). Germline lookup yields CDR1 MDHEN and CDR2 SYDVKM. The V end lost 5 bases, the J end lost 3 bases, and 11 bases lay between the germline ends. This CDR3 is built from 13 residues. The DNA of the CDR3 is TGTGCCAGCAGTGTTGGACAGATCTACGAGCAGTACTTC. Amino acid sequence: CASSVGQIYEQYF.

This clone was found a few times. In DNA, the CDR3 is TGTGCCAGCAGCGCGCGGGCAGGCAATCAGCCCCAGCATTTT. Amino acids: CASSARAGNQPQHF. The V gene is TRBV5-5, the J gene TRBJ1-5; D is uncertain. CDR1 and CDR2 (germline): SGHKS, YYEKEE (reference sequence). Trimming took 4 bases from V and 2 from J, leaving 10 bases between them. The CDR3 covers 14 residues.

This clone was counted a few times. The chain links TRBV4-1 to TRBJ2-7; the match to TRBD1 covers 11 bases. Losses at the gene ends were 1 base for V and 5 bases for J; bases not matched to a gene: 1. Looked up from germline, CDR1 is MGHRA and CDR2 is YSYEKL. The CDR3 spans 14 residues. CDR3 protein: CASSQGDRGDEQYF. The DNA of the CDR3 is TGCGCCAGCAGCCAAGGGGACAGGGGGGACGAGCAGTACTTC.

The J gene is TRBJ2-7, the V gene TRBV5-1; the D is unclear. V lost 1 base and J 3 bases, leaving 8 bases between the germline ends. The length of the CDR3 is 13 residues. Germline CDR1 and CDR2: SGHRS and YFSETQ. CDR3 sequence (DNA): TGCGCCAGCAGCTTGACTCCGCTCTACGAGCAGTACTTC. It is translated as CASSLTPLYEQYF.

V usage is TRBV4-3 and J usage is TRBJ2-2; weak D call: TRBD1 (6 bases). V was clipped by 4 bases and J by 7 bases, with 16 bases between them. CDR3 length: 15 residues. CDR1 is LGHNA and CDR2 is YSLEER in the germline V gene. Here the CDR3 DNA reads TGCGCCAGCAGCCCAGGGGAGAACAGTGGCGGGGAGCTGTTTTTT. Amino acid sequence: CASSPGENSGGELFF.

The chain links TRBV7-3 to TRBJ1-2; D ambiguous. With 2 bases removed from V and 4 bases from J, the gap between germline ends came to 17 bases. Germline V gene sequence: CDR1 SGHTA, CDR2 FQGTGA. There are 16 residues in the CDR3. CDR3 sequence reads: CASSLYVGSPVYGYTF. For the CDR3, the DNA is TGTGCCAGCAGCTTATACGTGGGCAGCCCTGTCTATGGCTACACCTTC.

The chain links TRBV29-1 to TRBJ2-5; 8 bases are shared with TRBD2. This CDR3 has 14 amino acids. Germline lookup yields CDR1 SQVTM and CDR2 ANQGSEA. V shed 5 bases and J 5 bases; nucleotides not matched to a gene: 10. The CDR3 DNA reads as TGCAGCGTTTCGCCCCGGGAGGGCCGGGAGACCCAGTACTTC. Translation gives CSVSPREGRETQYF.

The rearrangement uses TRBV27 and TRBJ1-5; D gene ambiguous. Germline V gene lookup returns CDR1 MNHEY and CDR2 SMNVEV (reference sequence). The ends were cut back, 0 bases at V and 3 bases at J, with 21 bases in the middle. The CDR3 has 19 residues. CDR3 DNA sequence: TGTGCCAGCAGTTTATCGCCGCGTATTGGAGGGAGTCCCAATCAGCCCCAGCATTTT. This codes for CASSLSPRIGGSPNQPQHF.